A single sample is the source of the 23 T cell receptor beta chains below, sequenced in a study of CXCR3-negative and CXCR3-positive naive CD8 T cells. Libraries were UMI-labeled 5' RACE TRB cDNA. TCRdb re-called the 5' RACE reads and catalogs CDR3 proteins one per entry, DNA excluded. Its table records about 94,000 distinct CDR3 sequences. Study findings and constraints: In CXCR3-positive naive cells, the TRB CDR3s were more hydrophobic than in CXCR3-negative naive cells.

The antigens for these receptors are not known. Source material: naive CXCR3+ CD8+ T cells from blood. Subset indicated: CD45RO-CCR7+CD27+CD95- naive CD8+ T cells expressing CXCR3 (TNR3+). Source of these receptors: a human donor in good health. Some clones in this sample may be carry-over from other donors' samples.

The chain joins TRBV18 to TRBJ1-1; TCRdb indicates TRBD1, and absent DNA this call remains unverified. The CDR3 contains 19 residues. Germline CDR1 and CDR2: KGHSH and LQKENI. This CDR3 reads CASSPYLDRTHTVNTEAFF.

The chain employs TRBV7-9 and TRBJ1-2; TCRdb's D call of TRBD1 is untestable without DNA. The CDR3 is 15 amino acids. Germline CDR1 reads SEHNR; CDR2 reads FQNEAQ (reference sequence). The CDR3 is CASSFWDRGEEGYTF.

V is TRBV6-6 and J is TRBJ2-7; TCRdb's assignment of TRBD2 cannot be checked, as there is no DNA. The CDR3 covers 14 residues. CDR1 is MNHNY and CDR2 is SVGAGI in the germline V gene (reference sequence). The CDR3 reads CASSYMGLSYEQYF.

The chain employs TRBV6-5 and TRBJ2-2; TCRdb selects TRBD1, and the lack of DNA leaves this call unchecked. CDR3 size: 15 residues. In germline, CDR1 is MNHEY, CDR2 SVGAGI. The CDR3 protein is CASTEDRGFIGELFF.

This chain connects TRBV24-1 to TRBJ2-3; checking the TCRdb D call of TRBD1 is not possible without DNA. Germline V gene lookup returns CDR1 KGHDR and CDR2 SFDVKD. The length of the CDR3 is 15 residues. The CDR3 reads CATSDLYRGQDTQYF.

This sequence joins TRBV6-2 or TRBV6-3 and TRBJ2-5; absent DNA, TCRdb's TRBD2 call cannot be checked. Germline V gene lookup returns CDR1 MNHEY and CDR2 SVGEGT. This CDR3 has 12 amino acids. The CDR3 protein is CASSYETGGRNF.

CDR3: CASSPGFSGGDDEQFF. This chain links TRBV5-1 with TRBJ2-1; no DNA is available, so the TRBD2 call from TCRdb remains unchecked. Looked up from germline, CDR1 is SGHRS and CDR2 is YFSETQ. This CDR3 comprises 16 residues.

The chain is built from TRBV7-8 and TRBJ1-1; TCRdb returns TRBD1, unconfirmable since there is no DNA. This CDR3 region has 16 residues. The V gene's germline CDR1 is SGHVS and CDR2 FQNEAQ. The CDR3 protein is CASSLDLGVRHTEAFF.

The V and J genes are TRBV5-6 and TRBJ2-7. Germline values: CDR1 SGHDT, CDR2 YYEEEE. The CDR3 extends over 14 amino acids. CDR3 residues: CASSLGPFSYEQCF.

This sequence joins TRBV9 and TRBJ2-3; lacking DNA, the TRBD2 call made by TCRdb goes unchecked. The germline V gene has CDR1 SGDLS and CDR2 YYNGEE. The CDR3 is 15 amino acids. The CDR3 region is CAGSPSGTERDTQYF.

The rearrangement uses TRBV7-3 and TRBJ2-3. The CDR3 extends over 15 amino acids. Germline V lookup: CDR1 SGHTA, CDR2 FQGTGA. This chain's CDR3 is CASSLIAAPTDTQYF.

The chain couples TRBV12-3 or TRBV12-4 to TRBJ2-5; the TRBD1 assignment by TCRdb is unverifiable without DNA. The CDR3 has 12 residues. The CDR3 loop is CASSDREETQYF.

The chain is built from TRBV4-2 and TRBJ2-7; as DNA is missing, the TRBD1 call by TCRdb cannot be tested. Germline V lookup: CDR1 LGHNA, CDR2 YNFKEQ. This CDR3 has 15 residues. CDR3 amino acids: CASSQDPGAFYEQYF.

This chain joins TRBV28 and TRBJ1-5; the D call of TRBD1 rests on TCRdb alone, since no DNA is present to check it. The germline CDR1 and CDR2 sequences are MDHEN and SYDVKM. The CDR3 length is 16 residues. CDR3 protein: CASSPLDNLGNQPQHF.

The chain couples TRBV29-1 to TRBJ1-2; TCRdb names TRBD1, which stays unverified in the absence of DNA. Germline V gene lookup returns CDR1 SQVTM and CDR2 ANQGSEA. The CDR3 runs to 13 residues. The CDR3 loop reads CSAIRTDYYGYTF.

The chain carries TRBV20-1 and TRBJ2-7; TCRdb designates TRBD1, a call that cannot be tested without DNA. Germline V lookup: CDR1 DFQATT, CDR2 SNEGSKA (reference sequence). This CDR3 comprises 16 residues. The CDR3 reads CSAREPRAIHPYEQYF.

The genes are TRBV9 and TRBJ1-1. The CDR3 extends over 14 amino acids. Germline CDR1 is SGDLS and CDR2 is YYNGEE. CDR3 loop: CASSARLQSSEAFF. The full variable domain, completed using reference TRBV9 and TRBJ1-1, is DSGVTQTPKHLITATGQRVTLRCSPRSGDLSVYWYQQSLDQGLQFLIQYYNGEERAKGNILERFSAQQFPDLHSELNLSSLELGDSALYFCASSARLQSSEAFFGQGTRLTVV.

This chain joins TRBV2 and TRBJ2-5; TCRdb designates TRBD1, a call that cannot be tested without DNA. Germline V CDR1 and CDR2: SNHLY, FYNNEI. CDR3 length: 17 residues. CDR3 amino acids: CASSERGQGAFGETQYF.

This sequence joins TRBV11-2 and TRBJ2-2; there is no DNA to check the TCRdb D call of TRBD2. This CDR3 spans 16 amino acids. CDR1 and CDR2 from the germline V gene are SGHAT and FQNNGV. This CDR3 is CASNYLGTSSTGELFF.

This sequence joins TRBV11-1 and TRBJ2-7; TCRdb reports TRBD1, a call that lacks DNA to check it against. The CDR3 totals 15 residues. Germline CDR1 SGHAT, CDR2 FQDESV (reference sequence). CDR3 amino acids: CASSPWDSPSYEQYF.

The gene calls are TRBV25-1 and TRBJ2-2; TCRdb's D gene call, TRBD2, goes unchecked for lack of DNA. The V gene's germline CDR1 is MGHDK and CDR2 SYGVNS. This CDR3 comprises 13 residues. The chain's CDR3 is CASSERATGELFF.

The J gene is TRBJ2-5, the V gene TRBV4-1; TCRdb indicates TRBD2, and absent DNA this call remains unverified. The germline CDR1 and CDR2 sequences are MGHRA and YSYEKL. The CDR3 length is 15 residues. CDR3 loop: CASSQGPGGQETQYF.

The chain links TRBV7-2 to TRBJ2-1; TCRdb reports TRBD1, a call that lacks DNA to check it against. Germline CDR1 and CDR2: SGHTA and FQGNSA. The CDR3 covers 15 residues. CDR3 loop: CASSLDTGGYNEQFF. The full variable domain, rest sourced from reference TRBV7-2 and TRBJ2-1, is GAGVSQSPSNKVTEKGKDVELRCDPISGHTALYWYRQSLGQGLEFLIYFQGNSAPDKSGLPSDRFSAERTGGSVSTLTIQRTQQEDSAVYLCASSLDTGGYNEQFFGPGTRLTVL.